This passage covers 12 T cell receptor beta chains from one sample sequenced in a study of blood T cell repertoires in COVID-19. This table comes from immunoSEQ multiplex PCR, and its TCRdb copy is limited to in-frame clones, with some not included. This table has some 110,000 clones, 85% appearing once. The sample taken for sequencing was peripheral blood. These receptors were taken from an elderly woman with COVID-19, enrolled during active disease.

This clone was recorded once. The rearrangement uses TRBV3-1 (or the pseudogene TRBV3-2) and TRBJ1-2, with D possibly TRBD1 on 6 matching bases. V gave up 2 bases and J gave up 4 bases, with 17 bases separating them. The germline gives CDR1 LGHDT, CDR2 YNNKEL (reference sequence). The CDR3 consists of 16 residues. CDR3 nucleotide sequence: TGTGCCAGCAGCCAACACCCCCCAGGGGCAGGCTATGGCTACACCTTC. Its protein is CASSQHPPGAGYGYTF.

The CDR3 sequence is CASSLTGNTEAFF. Written as DNA, the CDR3 is TGTGCCAGCAGCTTAACAGGGAACACTGAAGCTTTCTTT. This rearrangement joins TRBV6-2 or TRBV6-3 to TRBJ1-1; D perhaps matches TRBD1 (5 bases). The length of the CDR3 is 13 residues. Trimming removed 6 bases at V and 1 base at J, with 9 bases between. CDR1 and CDR2 from the germline V gene are MNHEY and SVGEGT.

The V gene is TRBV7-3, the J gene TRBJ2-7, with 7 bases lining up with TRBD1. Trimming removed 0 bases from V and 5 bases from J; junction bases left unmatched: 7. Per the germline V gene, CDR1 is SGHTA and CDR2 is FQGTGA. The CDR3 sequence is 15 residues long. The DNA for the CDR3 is TGTGCCAGCAGCTTAACCCCGGGACAGTGGGACGAGCAGTACTTC. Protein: CASSLTPGQWDEQYF.

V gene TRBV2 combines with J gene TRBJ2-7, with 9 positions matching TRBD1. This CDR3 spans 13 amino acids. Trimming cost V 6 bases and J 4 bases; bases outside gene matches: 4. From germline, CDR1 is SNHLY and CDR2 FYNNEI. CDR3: CASRRDRVYEQYF. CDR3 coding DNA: TGTGCCAGCAGACGGGACAGGGTATACGAGCAGTACTTC.

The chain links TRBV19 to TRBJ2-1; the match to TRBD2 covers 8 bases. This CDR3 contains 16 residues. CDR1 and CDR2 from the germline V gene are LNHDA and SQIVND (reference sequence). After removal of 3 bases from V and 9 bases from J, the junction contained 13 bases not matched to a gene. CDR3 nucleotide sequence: TGTGCCAGTAGTATTGACGCCGGGAGGGCCGTCAGTGAGCAGTTCTTC. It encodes CASSIDAGRAVSEQFF. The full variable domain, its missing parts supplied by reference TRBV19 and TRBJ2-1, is DGGITQSPKYLFRKEGQNVTLSCEQNLNHDAMYWYRQDPGQGLRLIYYSQIVNDFQKGDIAEGYSVSREKKESFPLTVTSAQKNPTAFYLCASSIDAGRAVSEQFFGPGTRLTVL.

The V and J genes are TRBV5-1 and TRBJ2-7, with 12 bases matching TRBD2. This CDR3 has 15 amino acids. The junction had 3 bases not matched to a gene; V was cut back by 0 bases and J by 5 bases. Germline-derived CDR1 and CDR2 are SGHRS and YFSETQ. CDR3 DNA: TGCGCCAGCAGCTTGGCTAGCGGGAGGGTCCACGAGCAGTACTTC. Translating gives CASSLASGRVHEQYF.

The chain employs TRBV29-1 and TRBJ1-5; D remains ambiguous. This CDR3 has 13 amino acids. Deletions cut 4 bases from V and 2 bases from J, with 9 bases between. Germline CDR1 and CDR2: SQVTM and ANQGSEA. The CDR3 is CSVGAQGNQPQHF. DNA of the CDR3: TGCAGCGTTGGGGCGCAGGGCAATCAGCCCCAGCATTTT.

The CDR3 is CASSHGELNTEAFF. CDR3 in DNA: TGTGCCAGCAGCCATGGAGAACTGAACACTGAAGCTTTCTTT. This chain links TRBV4-2 with TRBJ1-1; D unresolved. V lost 3 bases, J lost 0 bases, and 8 bases lay in between. The CDR3 is 14 residues long. CDR1 and CDR2 (germline): LGHNA, YNFKEQ.

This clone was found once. The CDR3 DNA follows: TGTGCCAGCAGCTTCGGGACTAGCGGGAGACAGTACTTC. Translated: CASSFGTSGRQYF. The chain combines TRBV2 with TRBJ2-7, with 14 bases aligning to TRBD2. Germline trimming cut 6 bases from V and 10 bases from J; bases unmatched to any gene: 5. The CDR3 totals 13 residues. Germline CDR1 is SNHLY and CDR2 is FYNNEI. The variable domain in full, with the rest retrieved from reference TRBV2 and TRBJ2-7, is EPEVTQTPSHQVTQMGQEVILRCVPISNHLYFYWYRQILGQKVEFLVSFYNNEISEKSEIFDDQFSVERPDGSNFTLKIRSTKLEDSAMYFCASSFGTSGRQYFGPGTRLTVT.

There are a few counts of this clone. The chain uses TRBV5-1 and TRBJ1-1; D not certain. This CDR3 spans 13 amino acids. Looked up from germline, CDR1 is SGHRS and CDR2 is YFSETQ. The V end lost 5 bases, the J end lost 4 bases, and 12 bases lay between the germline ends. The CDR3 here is CASSSWPGTEAFF. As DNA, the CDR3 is TGCGCCAGCAGTAGTTGGCCGGGCACTGAAGCTTTCTTT.

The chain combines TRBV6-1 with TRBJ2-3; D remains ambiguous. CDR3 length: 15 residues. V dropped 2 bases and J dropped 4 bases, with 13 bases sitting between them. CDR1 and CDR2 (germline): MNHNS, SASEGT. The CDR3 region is CASSESRVSADTQYF. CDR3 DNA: TGTGCCAGCAGTGAATCTCGGGTCTCTGCAGATACGCAGTATTTT.

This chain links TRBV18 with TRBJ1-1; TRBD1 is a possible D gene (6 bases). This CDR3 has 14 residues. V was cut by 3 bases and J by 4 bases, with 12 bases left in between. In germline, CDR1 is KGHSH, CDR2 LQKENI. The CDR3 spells CASSPPQGGTEAFF. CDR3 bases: TGTGCCAGCTCACCGCCCCAAGGGGGCACTGAAGCTTTCTTT.